This T cell receptor beta chain originates from a study of T cell responses to AZD1222 COVID-19 vaccine. The V end lost 6 bases, the J end lost 7 bases, and 8 bases lay between the germline ends. The V gene's germline CDR1 is MNHEY and CDR2 SMNVEV (reference sequence). The CDR3 has 11 amino acids. With respect to this clone: The antigen is not known.

Study-level findings and limits: Receipt of two AZD1222 doses was followed by a rise in Spike-specific TCR breadth and depth. Nearly half of spike-specific TCRs reportedly target unmutated variant regions. The study found vaccine-associated CD4 TCRs spanning spike, dominant at 160-218 and 743-854. Of the AZD1222 recipients, only 5 or 6 were seropositive at baseline.

Sequencing was performed with immunoSEQ multiplex PCR; in TCRdb, only in-frame clones are kept and a portion is missing. Of fewer than 75,000 clones in the sample, just over 90% were seen once. The source was peripheral blood, collected 28 days after the second dose of the MenACWY control vaccine. The sequence derives from an adult who received the MenACWY meningococcal vaccine as a control. This chain uses TRBV27 with TRBJ2-3; D call uncertain. In DNA, the CDR3 is TGTGCCAGCAGCGTTGGGAATACGCAGTATTTT. This codes for CASSVGNTQYF.